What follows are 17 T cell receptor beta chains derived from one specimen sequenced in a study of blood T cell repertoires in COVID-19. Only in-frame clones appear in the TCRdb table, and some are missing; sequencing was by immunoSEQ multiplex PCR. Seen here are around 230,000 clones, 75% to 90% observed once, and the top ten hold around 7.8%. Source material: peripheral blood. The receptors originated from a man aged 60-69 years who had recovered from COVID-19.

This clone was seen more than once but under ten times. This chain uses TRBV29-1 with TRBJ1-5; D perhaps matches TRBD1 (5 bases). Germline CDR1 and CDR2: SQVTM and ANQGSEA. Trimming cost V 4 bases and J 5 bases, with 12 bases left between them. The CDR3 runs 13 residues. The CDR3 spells CSVGTSYDQPQHF. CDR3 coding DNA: TGCAGCGTTGGGACAAGCTATGATCAGCCCCAGCATTTT.

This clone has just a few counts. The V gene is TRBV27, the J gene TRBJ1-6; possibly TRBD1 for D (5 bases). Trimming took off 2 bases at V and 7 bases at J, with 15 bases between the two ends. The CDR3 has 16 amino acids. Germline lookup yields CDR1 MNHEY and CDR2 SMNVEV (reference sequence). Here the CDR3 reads CASSLRVQAGNSPLHF. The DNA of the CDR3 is TGTGCCAGCAGTTTAAGGGTACAGGCGGGAAATTCACCCCTCCACTTT.

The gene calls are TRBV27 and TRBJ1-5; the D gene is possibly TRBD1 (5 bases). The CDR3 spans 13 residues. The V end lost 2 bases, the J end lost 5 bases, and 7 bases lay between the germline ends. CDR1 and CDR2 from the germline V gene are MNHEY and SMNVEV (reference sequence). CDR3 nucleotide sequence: TGTGCCAGCAGTTTACGGGGGGATCAGCCCCAGCATTTT. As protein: CASSLRGDQPQHF.

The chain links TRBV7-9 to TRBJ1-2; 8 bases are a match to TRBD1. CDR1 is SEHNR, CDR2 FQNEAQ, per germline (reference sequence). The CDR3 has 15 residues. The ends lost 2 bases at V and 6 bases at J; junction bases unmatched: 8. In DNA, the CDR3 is TGTGCCAGCAGCTTAAAGGGGACAGGCCCGGATGGCTACACCTTC. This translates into CASSLKGTGPDGYTF. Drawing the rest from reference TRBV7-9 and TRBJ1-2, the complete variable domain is DTGVSQNPRHKITKRGQNVTFRCDPISEHNRLYWYRQTLGQGPEFLTYFQNEAQLEKSRLLSDRFSAERPKGSFSTLEIQRTEQGDSAMYLCASSLKGTGPDGYTFGSGTRLTVV.

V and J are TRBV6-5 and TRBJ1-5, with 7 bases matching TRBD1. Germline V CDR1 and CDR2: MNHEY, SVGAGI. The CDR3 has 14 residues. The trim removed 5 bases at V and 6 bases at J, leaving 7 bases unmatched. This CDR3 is CASSRQGVSQPQHF. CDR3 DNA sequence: TGTGCCAGCAGTCGACAGGGTGTGAGTCAGCCCCAGCATTTT.

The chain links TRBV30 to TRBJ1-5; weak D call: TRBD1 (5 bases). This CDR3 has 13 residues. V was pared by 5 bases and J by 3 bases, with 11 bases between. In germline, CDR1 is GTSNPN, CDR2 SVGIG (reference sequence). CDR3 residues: CAWERGFNQPQHF. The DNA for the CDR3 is TGTGCCTGGGAACGGGGGTTCAATCAGCCCCAGCATTTT.

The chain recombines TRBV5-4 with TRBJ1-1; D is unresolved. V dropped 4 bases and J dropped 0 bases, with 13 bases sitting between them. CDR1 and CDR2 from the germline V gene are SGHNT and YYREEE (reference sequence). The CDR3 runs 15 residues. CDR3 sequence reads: CASSAGIGVNTEAFF. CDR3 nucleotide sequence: TGTGCCAGCAGCGCGGGAATAGGTGTGAACACTGAAGCTTTCTTT.

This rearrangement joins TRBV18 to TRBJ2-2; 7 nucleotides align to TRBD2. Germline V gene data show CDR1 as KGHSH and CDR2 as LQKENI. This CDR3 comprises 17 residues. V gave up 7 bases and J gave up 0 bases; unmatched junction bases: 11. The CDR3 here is CASYPKNGGSNTGELFF. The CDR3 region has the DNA TGTGCCAGCTACCCTAAAAACGGGGGGTCGAACACCGGGGAGCTGTTTTTT.

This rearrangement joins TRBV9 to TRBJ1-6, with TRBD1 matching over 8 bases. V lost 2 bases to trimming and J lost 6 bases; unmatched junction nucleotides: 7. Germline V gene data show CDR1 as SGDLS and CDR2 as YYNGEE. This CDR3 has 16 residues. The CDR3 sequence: CASSVEPGQGNSPLHF. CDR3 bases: TGTGCCAGCAGCGTCGAGCCCGGACAGGGTAATTCACCCCTCCACTTT.

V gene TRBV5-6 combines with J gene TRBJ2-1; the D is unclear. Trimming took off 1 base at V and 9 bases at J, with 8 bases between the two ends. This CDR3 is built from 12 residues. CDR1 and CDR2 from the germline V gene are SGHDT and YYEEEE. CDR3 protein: CASSLLRAEQFF. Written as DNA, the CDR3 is TGTGCCAGCAGCTTGCTTCGCGCTGAGCAGTTCTTC.

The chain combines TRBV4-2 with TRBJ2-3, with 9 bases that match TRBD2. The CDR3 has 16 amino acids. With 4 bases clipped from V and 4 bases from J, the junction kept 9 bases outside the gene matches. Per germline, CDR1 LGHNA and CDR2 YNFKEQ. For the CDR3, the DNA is TGTGCCAGCAGCCCAGGCGGGGGGGTCCTGGCAGATACGCAGTATTTT. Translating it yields CASSPGGGVLADTQYF.

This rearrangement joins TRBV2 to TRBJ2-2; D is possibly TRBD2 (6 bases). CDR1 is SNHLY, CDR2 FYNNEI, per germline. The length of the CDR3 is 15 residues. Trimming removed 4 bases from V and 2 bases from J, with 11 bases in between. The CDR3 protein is CASSAQGLNTGELFF. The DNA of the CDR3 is TGTGCCAGCAGTGCCCAGGGACTTAACACCGGGGAGCTGTTTTTT.

As DNA, the CDR3 is TGTGCCAGCAGTTCACTCCCCGGCGGGACCCACAATGAGCAGTTCTTC. Translating it yields CASSSLPGGTHNEQFF. This chain connects TRBV6-5 to TRBJ2-1; D is possibly TRBD2 (6 bases). CDR3 length equals 16 residues. Germline-derived CDR1 and CDR2 are MNHEY and SVGAGI. With 4 bases removed from V and 5 bases from J, the gap between germline ends came to 18 bases.

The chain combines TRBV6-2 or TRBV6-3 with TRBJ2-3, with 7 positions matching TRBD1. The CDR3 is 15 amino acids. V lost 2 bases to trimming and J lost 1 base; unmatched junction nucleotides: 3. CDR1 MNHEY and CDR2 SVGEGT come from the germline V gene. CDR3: CASSYPGTGTDTQYF. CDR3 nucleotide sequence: TGTGCCAGCAGTTACCCCGGGACAGGCACAGATACGCAGTATTTT.

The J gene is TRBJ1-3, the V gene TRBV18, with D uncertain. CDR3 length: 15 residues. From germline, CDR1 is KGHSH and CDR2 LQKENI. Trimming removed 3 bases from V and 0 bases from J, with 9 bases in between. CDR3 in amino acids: CASSPGHSSGNTIYF. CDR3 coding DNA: TGTGCCAGCTCACCGGGTCACAGCTCTGGAAACACCATATATTTT.

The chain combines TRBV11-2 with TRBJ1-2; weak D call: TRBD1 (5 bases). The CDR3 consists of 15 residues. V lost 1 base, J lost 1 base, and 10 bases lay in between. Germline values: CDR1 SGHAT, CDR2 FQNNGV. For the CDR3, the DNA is TGTGCCAGCAGCTTAGGGACATTTCTTAACTATGGCTACACCTTC. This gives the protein CASSLGTFLNYGYTF.

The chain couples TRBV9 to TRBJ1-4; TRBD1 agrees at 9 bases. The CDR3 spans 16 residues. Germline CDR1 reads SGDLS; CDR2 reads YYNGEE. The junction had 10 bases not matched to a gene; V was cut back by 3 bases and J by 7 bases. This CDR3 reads CASSATSGQGVEKLFF. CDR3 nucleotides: TGTGCCAGCAGCGCAACCTCGGGACAGGGTGTTGAAAAACTGTTTTTT. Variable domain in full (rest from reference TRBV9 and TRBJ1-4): DSGVTQTPKHLITATGQRVTLRCSPRSGDLSVYWYQQSLDQGLQFLIQYYNGEERAKGNILERFSAQQFPDLHSELNLSSLELGDSALYFCASSATSGQGVEKLFFGSGTQLSVL.